These 5 T cell receptor beta chains were all obtained from the same sample, sequenced in a study of monozygotic twins with inflammatory bowel disease. One entry per CDR3 protein, without DNA, is what TCRdb gives after re-calling the 5' RACE reads. Its table records around 210,000 distinct CDR3 sequences. The sample consisted of blood. The receptors here all came from a human donor with ulcerative colitis or Crohn's disease, or a healthy co-twin of an affected twin (not recorded which).

The V gene is TRBV7-2, the J gene TRBJ1-1; TCRdb indicates TRBD1, and absent DNA this call remains unverified. The CDR3 is made up of 15 amino acids. The germline V gene has CDR1 SGHTA and CDR2 FQGNSA. Here the CDR3 reads CASSLATQKGTEAFF.

The chain recombines TRBV9 with TRBJ2-1; TCRdb reports TRBD1, a call that lacks DNA to check it against. The germline CDR1 and CDR2 sequences are SGDLS and YYNGEE. This CDR3 is 14 amino acids long. The CDR3: CASSPPGAYNEQFF.

The V and J genes are TRBV28 and TRBJ2-2; TCRdb reports TRBD1, a call that lacks DNA to check it against. This CDR3 is 14 amino acids long. Germline CDR1 MDHEN, CDR2 SYDVKM. CDR3 amino acids: CASSPPLGTGELFF.

The gene calls are TRBV7-2 and TRBJ1-5. In germline, CDR1 is SGHTA, CDR2 FQGNSA. This CDR3 contains 14 residues. The CDR3 sequence: CASSNVEGRQPQHF.

The chain is built from TRBV4-2 and TRBJ1-2; the TRBD1 assignment by TCRdb is unverifiable without DNA. Germline V gives CDR1 LGHNA, CDR2 YNFKEQ. The CDR3 extends over 13 amino acids. The CDR3 loop reads CASSYPGQYGYTF.